A selection of T cell receptor beta chains follows, all from one sample in a study of regulatory T cells in long-lasting Graves disease. TCRdb called the multiplex PCR reads again in MiXCR, with one record for every CDR3 protein. The sample gives some 420,000 distinct CDR3 sequences, approximately 23% of which show up once; over 10% is in the top ten. This specimen was peripheral blood mononuclear cells (PBMCs), taken when the disease was refractory, from a patient treated with antithyroid drugs. These receptors all stem from a female donor with Graves disease. CDR3s include the opening cysteine and the closing phenylalanine or tryptophan. D genes are given only for firm matches. For some rows the clone size is stated as once, few or many, or as a class when expanded; others skip it.

few	TRBV6-2/TRBV6-3	TRBJ2-7	TRBD2	TGTGCCAGCAGTTACGGGGAGGGAACGCAGTACTTC	CASSYGEGTQYF
.	TRBV9	TRBJ2-7	.	TGCGCCAGCAGAATCGTCGGAAAGGCCTACAAGCAGTACTTC	CASRIVGKAYKQYF
few	TRBV20-1	TRBJ1-1	TRBD1	TGCAGCAACACTCGACAGGGGGCGGCGGAAGCTTTCTTT	CSNTRQGAAEAFF
many	TRBV28	TRBJ1-5	TRBD1	TGTGCCAGCAGCAACCATCGGACAGGGTCGGGCAATCAGCCCCAGCATTTT	CASSNHRTGSGNQPQHF
many	TRBV2	TRBJ2-7	TRBD1	TGTGCCAGCACCTCGACAGGGAGCAACGAGCAGTACTTC	CASTSTGSNEQYF
.	TRBV3-1	TRBJ1-5	.	TGTGCCAGCAGCCAAGATCGCCAGCCCGGGGGGTCTCAGCCCCAGCATTTT	CASSQDRQPGGSQPQHF
.	TRBV7-9	TRBJ1-1	.	TGTGCCAGCAGCTCCCTAGGGCAGGGCCACACTGAAGCTTTCTTT	CASSSLGQGHTEAFF
many	TRBV2	TRBJ2-5	TRBD1	TGTGCCAGCAGGCCCGGGACAGGGTCCCCCCAAGAGACCCAGTACTTC	CASRPGTGSPQETQYF
.	TRBV5-6	TRBJ1-2	.	TGTGCCAGCAGCGAACTCAGGGGTCGCGCGGGCGGCTACACCTTC	CASSELRGRAGGYTF
.	TRBV5-6	TRBJ2-4	.	TGTGCCAGCCAAGGGGGTAGCGACGCCCTAGCCAAAAACATTCAGTACTTC	CASQGGSDALAKNIQYF